This is a list of T cell receptor beta chains from one sample in a study of T cell responses to AZD1222 COVID-19 vaccine. Profiled with immunoSEQ multiplex PCR; TCRdb holds only in-frame clones, not every one. Altogether roughly 93,000 clones are present, about nine tenths being singletons, with the ten largest covering over 4%. This sample comprised peripheral blood, obtained 28 days after the second AZD1222 dose. These receptors were taken from an adult who received the AZD1222 COVID-19 vaccine. Each CDR3 is given with its conserved first and last residue. The order of the fields is clone size, J gene, V gene, D gene, CDR3 DNA, CDR3 protein. A D gene is named only where the DNA matches it firmly. Where a row states a size, it is once, few, many or the class of an expanded clone; other rows omit it.

once TRBJ2-3 TRBV19 NA TGTGCCAGTAGTATTGAAGCCACAGATACGCAGTATTTT CASSIEATDTQYF
NA TRBJ1-4 TRBV4-2 TRBD1 TGTGCCAGCAGCCAAGATAAGCGGGCAGGGGGCTTCACTAATGAAAAACTGTTTTTT CASSQDKRAGGFTNEKLFF
NA TRBJ1-3 TRBV7-9 TRBD1 TGTGCCAGCAGTTCTAAGGGACAGGGGGCAGACACCATATATTTT CASSSKGQGADTIYF
NA TRBJ2-3 TRBV7-3 TRBD1 TGTGCCAGCAGCCGGGACAGGTACACAGATACGCAGTATTTT CASSRDRYTDTQYF
NA TRBJ2-7 TRBV6-5 NA TGTGCCAGCAGTAAGGACACACTGCCTTACGAGCAGTACTTC CASSKDTLPYEQYF
NA TRBJ2-5 TRBV27 NA TGTGCCAGCAGTTTTAGCTTGGGCGGGGAACAGACCCAGTACTTC CASSFSLGGEQTQYF
NA TRBJ1-5 TRBV6-6 NA TGTGCCAGCAGTTACTCGTGGGTTTCGGGTCAGCCCCAGCATTTT CASSYSWVSGQPQHF
NA TRBJ1-2 TRBV2 TRBD1 TGTGCCAGCAGCGACAACAGGGGCGGGATGTGGGAGAGGGGCTTC CASSDNRGGMWERGF
once TRBJ1-1 TRBV5-6 NA TGTGCCAGCAGCCCGCTGGGCGCAGGGGAGTTGTGGACTGAAGCTTTCTTT CASSPLGAGELWTEAFF
NA TRBJ2-2 TRBV12-5 TRBD2 TGTGCTAGTGGCATTACTAGCGGGGGGACCGGGGAGCTGTTTTTT CASGITSGGTGELFF
once TRBJ2-1 TRBV6-5 NA TGTGCCAGCAGTTATAATACCCAGGGTGGGGATGAGCAGTTCTTC CASSYNTQGGDEQFF
once TRBJ2-4 TRBV3-1/TRBV3-2 NA TGTGCCAGCAGCCAAGATCCTGGTCTAGCCAAAAACATTCAGTACTTC CASSQDPGLAKNIQYF
NA TRBJ1-1 TRBV14 NA TGTGCCAGCAGCCAAGAAAGCGCTTCGTTCTTCGCTGAAGCTTTCTTT CASSQESASFFAEAFF
NA TRBJ1-2 TRBV19 NA TGTGCCAGTAGTATTTTCGGTTGGCAGCGAACCAATTCGAACTATGGCTACACCTTC CASSIFGWQRTNSNYGYTF
NA TRBJ1-2 TRBV2 NA TGTGCCAGCAGTGAAAGGGGGAGATATGGCTACACCTTC CASSERGRYGYTF
NA TRBJ1-2 TRBV20-1 TRBD1 TGCAGTGCAAAGGACAGGGTTGGCTACACCTTC CSAKDRVGYTF
NA TRBJ1-1 TRBV20-1 NA TGCAGTGCTAGTCATCGGAGGATGAACACTGAAGCTTTCTTT CSASHRRMNTEAFF
NA TRBJ2-5 TRBV5-4 TRBD1 TGTGCCAGCAGCGCCGGATCCAGGACAGGGGGAGTTGAGACCCAGTACTTC CASSAGSRTGGVETQYF
NA TRBJ2-2 TRBV4-1 NA TGCGCCAGCAGCCAAAGGGGGATCACCGGGGAGCTGTTTTTT CASSQRGITGELFF
NA TRBJ1-1 TRBV27 NA TGTGCCATTGGGCATACGAACACTGAAGCTTTCTTT CAIGHTNTEAFF
once TRBJ2-3 TRBV18 TRBD2 TGTGCCAGCTCAACTAGCGGGGGGGCCGGGACAGATACGCAGTATTTT CASSTSGGAGTDTQYF
NA TRBJ2-5 TRBV29-1 TRBD1 TGCAGCGTTGAAGGACAGGGCCCCCGGGAGACCCAGTACTTC CSVEGQGPRETQYF